A single sample gave rise to the 16 T cell receptor beta chains below, sequenced in a study of molecular identifiers for immune sequencing clone quantification. TCRdb redid the calling of the PCR reads with MiXCR, one entry per CDR3 protein. The sample has 460,000 or so distinct CDR3 sequences, about a fifth seen once; the top ten hold roughly 0.81%. Sequenced material: naive CD8+ T cells from blood, with Jurkat cell RNA spiked in. Subset meaning: FACS-sorted CD8+CD4-CCR7+CD45RA+ naive T cells. The receptors here all came from a human donor in good health. Some libraries in this study had Jurkat cell RNA spiked in.

This clonotype was detected only a few times. CDR3 region: CSASSTTPYEQYF. The CDR3 DNA reads as TGCAGTGCTAGCTCGACTACGCCCTACGAGCAGTACTTC. The chain links TRBV20-1 to TRBJ2-7; the D gene is possibly TRBD2 (5 bases). The CDR3 has 13 amino acids. Trimming removed 3 bases from V and 2 bases from J, with 11 bases in between. Germline CDR1 is DFQATT and CDR2 is SNEGSKA (reference sequence).

The table lists this clonotype with many counts. This chain connects TRBV6-5 to TRBJ2-3; the D gene is possibly TRBD2 (8 bases). The CDR3 runs 17 residues. Trimming took 6 bases from V and 0 from J, leaving 19 bases between them. Per germline, CDR1 MNHEY and CDR2 SVGAGI. The DNA for the CDR3 is TGTGCCAGCAGCGTAGGGACAGCGGGGGCCAGCACAGATACGCAGTATTTT. Translated: CASSVGTAGASTDTQYF.

Notes on this clonotype: A read error may explain this, as a much larger clone is one base away. The chain couples TRBV6-1 to TRBJ1-1; 7 bases match TRBD1. The CDR3 is 16 residues long. CDR1 is MNHNS, CDR2 SASEGT, per germline. CDR3 nucleotide sequence: TGTGTCAGCAGTGGCCACAGGGGAAACATGAACACTGAAGCTTTCTTT. Translated, it gives CVSSGHRGNMNTEAFF.

This clonotype was counted a few times. J is TRBJ2-1 and V is TRBV4-1; D may correspond to TRBD1 or TRBD2 (5 bases each). The CDR3 sequence is 14 residues long. V shed 1 base and J shed 12 bases, with 16 bases lying between them. The germline V gene encodes CDR1 MGHRA and CDR2 YSYEKL. CDR3 in DNA: TGCGCCAGCAGCCAAGTCGAGGGGCGGCCCCCGCAGTTCTTC. Amino acid sequence: CASSQVEGRPPQFF.

The chain joins TRBV5-4 to TRBJ2-1; D perhaps matches TRBD1 (5 bases). V dropped 4 bases and J dropped 6 bases, with 14 bases sitting between them. The CDR3 totals 14 residues. Germline CDR1 SGHNT, CDR2 YYREEE (reference sequence). The CDR3, as DNA: TGTGCCAGCAGCCCAACCGACAGCATCAATGAGCAGTTCTTC. This gives the protein CASSPTDSINEQFF.

This clonotype was picked up a small number of times. CDR3 region: CASSDPTGARNYGYTF. The DNA for the CDR3 is TGCGCCAGCAGTGACCCAACAGGGGCCAGAAACTATGGCTACACCTTC. The chain is built from TRBV10-2 and TRBJ1-2, with TRBD1 matching 7 bases. Looked up from germline, CDR1 is WSHSY and CDR2 is SAAADI. This CDR3 is 16 amino acids long. V was pared by 3 bases and J by 2 bases, with 9 bases of the junction left unmatched.

V usage is TRBV28 and J usage is TRBJ2-5, with 8 nucleotides matching TRBD1. Germline V CDR1 and CDR2: MDHEN, SYDVKM. After removal of 4 bases from V and 5 bases from J, the junction contained 9 bases not matched to a gene. This CDR3 contains 15 residues. CDR3 sequence (DNA): TGTGCCAGCAGTTCCCCGACAGGGGCTTGGGAGACCCAGTACTTC. It yields the protein CASSSPTGAWETQYF.

This clonotype occurred a few times. The V and J genes are TRBV6-2 or TRBV6-3 and TRBJ1-5, with D uncertain. Germline V gene lookup returns CDR1 MNHEY and CDR2 SVGEGT. The CDR3 is 13 amino acids. Trimming removed 4 bases from V and 3 bases from J, with 7 bases in between. The CDR3 sequence: CASSLPNNQPQHF. The CDR3 DNA follows: TGTGCCAGCAGTTTGCCGAACAATCAGCCCCAGCATTTT.

The V and J genes are TRBV6-1 and TRBJ2-2, with unresolved D. This CDR3 is built from 16 residues. With 4 bases removed from V and 4 bases from J, the gap between germline ends came to 16 bases. CDR1 is MNHNS and CDR2 is SASEGT in the germline V gene. CDR3 sequence reads: CASSALVGSRTGELFF. The CDR3 DNA is TGTGCCAGCAGTGCCTTGGTCGGGTCTCGCACCGGGGAGCTGTTTTTT.

This clonotype was observed many times. The CDR3 reads CASSLVLGRVNQPQHF. For the CDR3, the DNA is TGTGCCAGCAGCTTAGTGTTGGGGAGAGTCAATCAGCCCCAGCATTTT. This chain uses TRBV7-8 with TRBJ1-5; D gene unclear. CDR3 size: 16 residues. Trimming removed 1 base from V and 3 bases from J, with 13 bases in between. In germline, CDR1 is SGHVS, CDR2 FQNEAQ.

In this sample, this clonotype turned up a few times. The chain employs TRBV12-5 and TRBJ2-7; D may be TRBD1 (5 bases). V was clipped by 5 bases and J by 7 bases, with 15 bases between them. The CDR3 spans 13 residues. CDR1 is LGHNT, CDR2 FRNRAP, per germline. CDR3 nucleotides: TGTGCTAGTGGTACAGGTCCCAACTGGGAGCAGTACTTC. It specifies CASGTGPNWEQYF.

Turning to this clonotype: This may stem from a read error, because a much larger clone lies one nucleotide away. The chain carries TRBV12-3 or TRBV12-4 and TRBJ1-4, with D maybe TRBD1 (6 bases). The CDR3 is 15 residues long. The CDR3 spells CASSLSTGLYEKPFF. The CDR3, as DNA: TGTGCCAGCAGTTTATCGACAGGCCTATATGAAAAACCGTTTTTT.

This clonotype was seen at least ten times. The chain recombines TRBV4-3 with TRBJ1-6, with D tentatively TRBD1 (6 bases). CDR1 and CDR2 (germline): LGHNA, YSLEER. V gave up 0 bases and J gave up 9 bases, with 15 bases separating them. CDR3 length equals 16 residues. As DNA, the CDR3 is TGCGCCAGCAGCCAAGAGGGGACGGGGGGCCTTTCACCCCTCCACTTT. Amino acids: CASSQEGTGGLSPLHF.

On this clonotype itself: The conserved phenylalanine or tryptophan is not found at the CDR3 terminus, so this likely reflects a read error. The chain couples TRBV28 to TRBJ2-7, with 11 nucleotides matching TRBD2. Trimming cost V 5 bases and J 0 bases; bases outside gene matches: 6. The V gene's germline CDR1 is MDHEN and CDR2 SYDVKM. The CDR3 extends over 16 amino acids. CDR3 sequence reads: CASSPSLAGGSYEQYS. The CDR3 DNA sequence: TGTGCCAGCAGTCCATCGCTAGCGGGAGGCTCCTACGAGCAGTACTCC.

On this clonotype: This CDR3 is missing its conserved last phenylalanine or tryptophan, likely due to a read error. The chain is built from TRBV6-1 and TRBJ1-5; 7 bases are a match to TRBD1. Germline V gene lookup returns CDR1 MNHNS and CDR2 SASEGT. J lost 0 bases, V lost 5 bases, and 10 bases had no gene match. The CDR3 is 17 residues long. The CDR3 DNA sequence: TGTGCCAGCAGTCCGCCGGGACAGCAAAATAGCAATCAGCCCCAGCATCTT. This sequence encodes CASSPPGQQNSNQPQHL.

This clonotype came up a few times. V and J are TRBV28 and TRBJ2-1; TRBD2 agrees at 13 bases. J was trimmed by 8 bases and V by 5 bases; bases with no gene match: 18. The CDR3 runs to 19 residues. Germline CDR1 and CDR2: MDHEN and SYDVKM. CDR3 protein: CASSEGLAGPRTRLYEQFF. The DNA of the CDR3 is TGTGCCAGCAGTGAGGGACTAGCGGGACCCCGAACCCGGTTGTATGAGCAGTTCTTC.